Sequencing of this T cell receptor (beta chain) was carried out in a study of blood T cell repertoires in COVID-19. About the study: Acute and convalescent COVID-19 samples came from the United States, Italy and Spain.

This CDR3 has 21 amino acids. V lost 1 base to trimming and J lost 1 base, with 26 bases between them. The germline CDR1 and CDR2 sequences are MGHRA and YSYEKL. Patients from Seattle were sampled longitudinally, starting during active infection. In the original processing: Amplification with reference gene primers provided the estimates of nucleated cell counts. The protocol was immunoSEQ multiplex PCR, while the TCRdb copy is restricted to in-frame clones and leaves out a portion. V, J and clone size are those of that table, while D and trimming were read from the DNA. Of 390,000 or so clones in the sample, 89% were seen once.

The gene calls are TRBV4-1 and TRBJ1-5; possibly TRBD1 for D (6 bases). The sample was peripheral blood. This TCR came from a woman aged 25 to 39 with COVID-19, enrolled during active disease. The CDR3 DNA sequence: TGCGCCAGCAGCCAAGTTTGGGTCCCTTCGGGACACTTTTTAAGCAATCAGCCCCAGCATTTT. Protein product: CASSQVWVPSGHFLSNQPQHF.